Sequencing of this T cell receptor (beta chain) was carried out in a study of identical twins. This clonotype was observed a handful of times. TCRdb ran MiXCR on the 5' RACE reads and lists one entry per CDR3 protein. The sample contains 500,000 or so distinct CDR3 sequences, approximately 14% of which appear only once. CDR3 length: 12 residues. V shed 10 bases and J 8 bases; nucleotides not matched to a gene: 7. Germline V lookup: CDR1 ENHRY, CDR2 SYGVKD. This same sample was also part of a study on yellow fever vaccine responses in identical twins.

Sequencing was performed on CD4+ T cells sorted from blood. The sequence derives from a young woman in good health. V gene TRBV10-3 combines with J gene TRBJ2-1, with 8 nucleotides matching TRBD1. CDR3 nucleotide sequence: TGTGCCACCTGGACAGGGATCCATGAGCAGTTCTTC. Protein: CATWTGIHEQFF.